This T cell receptor beta chain came from a study of blood T cells in healthy people across ages. This CDR3 is 13 amino acids long. Looked up from germline, CDR1 is SQVTM and CDR2 is ANQGSEA. Between the trimmed V and J ends, which lost 8 bases and 7 bases, there was a span of 18 bases. This clonotype was seen only once. This clone may be a read error of a much larger clone one base away. Next came a second PCR, run for 7 to 11 cycles, which used a sample-barcoded 5' primer along with a J-beta primer mix. TCRdb itself ran the 5' RACE reads through MiXCR, one entry per CDR3 protein. Counted here are about 730,000 distinct CDR3 sequences, roughly 45% occurring once; the ten biggest clones make up under 25%.

The sequence came from a woman aged 60 to 75 in good health. The V and J genes are TRBV29-1 and TRBJ2-1, with a possible D match to TRBD2 (6 bases). The specimen was blood. CDR3 in amino acids: CSLGSGPGNEQFF. In DNA form, the CDR3 reads TGCAGCCTTGGGAGCGGGCCAGGAAATGAGCAGTTCTTC.